Listed below are T cell receptor beta chains from one sample, sequenced in a study of cytomegalovirus exposure and HLA in healthy donors. Using immunoSEQ multiplex PCR, the repertoire was profiled, and TCRdb retains in-frame clones only, with some absent. Of about 160,000 clones detected, around 79% appear once; the ten largest clones hold 3.5% to 5.5%. The sample was PBMCs. The origin of the receptors is a man aged 35-49 years in good health and CMV-seronegative. Both conserved end residues are part of each CDR3. D genes are given only for firm matches. Size values are once, few and many counts, or a class for expanded clones, and some rows have none.

J gene	clone size	D gene	V gene	CDR3 protein	CDR3 DNA
TRBJ2-7	-	TRBD1	TRBV7-9	CASSLEGTGYEQYF	TGTGCCAGCAGCTTAGAAGGGACAGGCTACGAGCAGTACTTC
TRBJ2-7	-	-	TRBV7-2	CASSFPGDEQYF	TGTGCCAGCAGCTTTCCCGGTGACGAGCAGTACTTC
TRBJ1-2	-	-	TRBV5-1	CASSLVSVGGYGYTF	TGCGCCAGCAGCTTGGTTTCCGTAGGAGGCTATGGCTACACCTTC
TRBJ1-3	few	TRBD1	TRBV27	CASRLGTGADTIYF	TGTGCCAGCAGATTAGGGACAGGAGCAGACACCATATATTTT
TRBJ2-5	once	-	TRBV2	CASSGRQLPQETQYF	TGTGCCAGCAGTGGGAGACAGTTACCGCAAGAGACCCAGTACTTC
TRBJ1-1	-	TRBD1	TRBV9	CASSVIEGANEAFF	TGTGCCAGCAGCGTAATTGAGGGGGCAAATGAAGCTTTCTTT
TRBJ1-1	few	TRBD1	TRBV5-1	CASSSAGTGGTEAFF	TGCGCCAGCAGCTCCGCCGGGACAGGGGGCACTGAAGCTTTCTTT
TRBJ2-7	-	-	TRBV12-5	CASGLPRQGHSSYEQYF	TGTGCTAGTGGTTTGCCCCGCCAGGGGCATAGCTCCTACGAGCAGTACTTC
TRBJ2-3	-	TRBD1	TRBV7-3	CASSPGQGHTDTQYF	TGTGCCAGCAGCCCCGGACAGGGCCACACAGATACGCAGTATTTT
TRBJ2-2	-	-	TRBV27	CASSPGEVFFTGELFF	TGTGCCAGCAGCCCTGGAGAAGTCTTCTTCACCGGGGAGCTGTTTTTT
TRBJ2-7	-	-	TRBV14	CASSPLVRYEQYF	TGTGCCAGCAGCCCACTCGTTCGGTACGAGCAGTACTTC
TRBJ2-3	once	-	TRBV30	CAWSVTGRTDTQYF	TGTGCCTGGAGTGTCACAGGGCGCACAGATACGCAGTATTTT
TRBJ2-7	-	TRBD1	TRBV5-1	CASSWRPGDSNEQYF	TGCGCCAGCAGCTGGCGCCCCGGGGACAGTAACGAGCAGTACTTC
TRBJ2-2	-	TRBD2	TRBV30	CAWSPLTGGSYTGELFF	TGTGCCTGGAGTCCCCTAACGGGAGGTAGCTACACCGGGGAGCTGTTTTTT
TRBJ2-3	once	-	TRBV10-2	CASVQGWGTDTQYF	TGCGCCAGCGTCCAGGGATGGGGCACAGATACGCAGTATTTT
TRBJ2-3	-	TRBD1	TRBV5-1	CASSRFGTGGTDTQYF	TGCGCCAGCAGCCGCTTCGGGACAGGGGGCACAGATACGCAGTATTTT
TRBJ2-5	-	TRBD1	TRBV19	CASGTGIETQYF	TGTGCCAGTGGGACAGGGATAGAGACCCAGTACTTC
TRBJ2-7	once	-	TRBV2	CASSETDRIYEQYF	TGTGCCAGCAGTGAGACAGATCGTATCTACGAGCAGTACTTC
TRBJ2-7	-	-	TRBV20-1	CSAGASDEQYF	TGCAGTGCAGGGGCTTCGGACGAGCAGTACTTC
TRBJ2-3	-	TRBD2	TRBV5-6	CASSWGLAGMSDTQYF	TGTGCCAGCAGCTGGGGACTAGCGGGGATGTCAGATACGCAGTATTTT
TRBJ2-2	once	TRBD2	TRBV7-7	CASSPGASGHANTGELFF	TGTGCTAGCAGCCCCGGGGCTAGCGGGCACGCGAACACCGGGGAGCTGTTTTTT
TRBJ2-7	-	TRBD1	TRBV6-6	CASRPGTGLSYEQYF	TGTGCCAGCAGGCCCGGGACAGGGCTCTCCTACGAGCAGTACTTC
TRBJ2-5	-	-	TRBV7-9	CASHDIKETQYF	TGTGCCAGCCACGACATCAAAGAGACCCAGTACTTC
TRBJ2-1	-	TRBD1	TRBV6-1	CASSGRDRGSYNEQFF	TGTGCCAGCAGTGGACGGGACAGGGGCTCCTACAATGAGCAGTTCTTC
TRBJ2-5	few	TRBD2	TRBV7-2	CASSLGLLAGARETQYF	TGTGCCAGCAGCTTAGGATTGCTAGCGGGGGCCAGAGAGACCCAGTACTTC
TRBJ1-6	-	-	TRBV5-6	CASSSSGNSPLHF	TGTGCCAGCAGCTCCTCAGGAAATTCACCCCTCCACTTT
TRBJ1-1	-	TRBD1	TRBV6-5	CASRPPQGTPFF	TGTGCCAGCAGGCCCCCACAGGGGACGCCTTTCTTT
TRBJ2-7	once	-	TRBV15	CATSARRGGLEQYF	TGTGCCACCAGCGCCCGGAGGGGGGGACTCGAGCAGTACTTC
TRBJ1-2	few	TRBD1	TRBV6-5	CASSLLGTGNGYTF	TGTGCCAGCAGCCTACTTGGGACAGGGAATGGCTACACCTTC
TRBJ2-2	-	-	TRBV13	CASSPAGGVTGELFF	TGTGCCAGCAGCCCAGCGGGCGGGGTCACCGGGGAGCTGTTTTTT
TRBJ2-1	-	TRBD2	TRBV18	CASSPLAGSSYNEQFF	TGTGCCAGCTCACCACTAGCGGGGAGCTCCTACAATGAGCAGTTCTTC
TRBJ2-1	-	-	TRBV5-1	CASSLVGATYNEQFF	TGCGCCAGCAGCTTGGTGGGGGCGACTTACAATGAGCAGTTCTTC
TRBJ1-6	-	-	TRBV10-1	CASSEGGKQTYNSPLHF	TGCGCCAGCAGTGAGGGGGGGAAGCAAACCTATAATTCACCCCTCCACTTT
TRBJ1-1	-	TRBD1	TRBV4-1	CASSRTGDGNTEAFF	TGCGCCAGCAGCCGGACAGGGGACGGGAACACTGAAGCTTTCTTT
TRBJ1-1	few	TRBD1	TRBV9	CASSVEDRLTEAFF	TGTGCCAGCAGCGTAGAGGACAGGTTGACTGAAGCTTTCTTT
TRBJ2-5	-	TRBD1	TRBV7-9	CASSLARGLLETQYF	TGTGCCAGCAGCTTAGCAAGGGGGCTTTTGGAGACCCAGTACTTC
TRBJ1-4	-	-	TRBV7-3	CASSPTGTNEKLFF	TGTGCCAGCAGCCCCACAGGGACTAATGAAAAACTGTTTTTT
TRBJ2-1	-	TRBD2	TRBV6-6	CASSRGLAGGVDEQFF	TGTGCCAGCAGTCGTGGACTAGCGGGGGGCGTGGATGAGCAGTTCTTC
TRBJ2-5	-	TRBD2	TRBV4-1	CASSPRVAGDQETQYF	TGCGCCAGCAGCCCCCGGGTAGCGGGGGACCAAGAGACCCAGTACTTC
TRBJ2-3	-	-	TRBV7-9	CASSLLESGTQYF	TGTGCCAGCAGCTTGTTGGAATCGGGGACGCAGTATTTT
TRBJ1-4	few	-	TRBV4-1	CASSQAVSGEKLFF	TGCGCCAGCAGCCAAGCTGTGAGCGGTGAAAAACTGTTTTTT
TRBJ2-1	-	-	TRBV5-4	CASYDWNNEQFF	TGTGCCAGCTACGACTGGAACAATGAGCAGTTCTTC
TRBJ1-2	-	-	TRBV9	CASHGYGYTF	TGTGCCAGCCACGGCTATGGCTACACCTTC
TRBJ2-5	-	-	TRBV29-1	CSVEEPRGGWAETQYF	TGCAGCGTTGAGGAGCCCCGAGGAGGGTGGGCAGAGACCCAGTACTTC
TRBJ2-2	-	TRBD2	TRBV6-5	CASGFLAGGGAGELFF	TGTGCCAGCGGTTTCCTAGCGGGGGGTGGCGCCGGGGAGCTGTTTTTT
TRBJ2-3	-	TRBD2	TRBV10-1	CASSESLAGVSGTQYF	TGCGCCAGCAGTGAGTCGCTAGCGGGGGTCTCGGGCACGCAGTATTTT
TRBJ1-2	-	-	TRBV6-5	CASSPRIYGYGYTF	TGTGCCAGCAGTCCTAGGATCTATGGCTATGGCTACACCTTC
TRBJ1-3	-	TRBD1	TRBV6-5	CASSEGTGGNTIYF	TGTGCCAGCAGTGAAGGGACAGGTGGAAACACCATATATTTT
TRBJ2-1	-	-	TRBV28	CASLGGLNNEQFF	TGTGCCAGCCTCGGGGGACTCAACAATGAGCAGTTCTTC
TRBJ2-7	once	-	TRBV27	CASREMDYEQYF	TGTGCCAGCAGGGAGATGGACTACGAGCAGTACTTC
TRBJ2-2	-	-	TRBV7-7	CASSSLATGELFF	TGTGCTAGCAGCTCGCTAGCTACCGGGGAGCTGTTTTTT
TRBJ2-7	-	TRBD1	TRBV5-5	CASSSAPDRVYEQYF	TGTGCCAGCAGCTCAGCCCCGGACAGGGTCTACGAGCAGTACTTC
TRBJ2-5	-	-	TRBV9	CASSSEDSLGTQYF	TGTGCCAGCAGCTCAGAGGACTCTCTGGGGACCCAGTACTTC
TRBJ1-2	-	-	TRBV28	CASSLSGEWYGYTF	TGTGCCAGCAGCCTGTCCGGGGAATGGTATGGCTACACCTTC
TRBJ2-7	few	TRBD1	TRBV19	CASSSGGPSYEQYF	TGTGCCAGTAGTTCAGGGGGTCCCTCCTACGAGCAGTACTTC
TRBJ2-5	-	-	TRBV6-1	CASRDHRGGTETQYF	TGTGCCAGCAGAGATCACAGGGGGGGGACAGAGACCCAGTACTTC